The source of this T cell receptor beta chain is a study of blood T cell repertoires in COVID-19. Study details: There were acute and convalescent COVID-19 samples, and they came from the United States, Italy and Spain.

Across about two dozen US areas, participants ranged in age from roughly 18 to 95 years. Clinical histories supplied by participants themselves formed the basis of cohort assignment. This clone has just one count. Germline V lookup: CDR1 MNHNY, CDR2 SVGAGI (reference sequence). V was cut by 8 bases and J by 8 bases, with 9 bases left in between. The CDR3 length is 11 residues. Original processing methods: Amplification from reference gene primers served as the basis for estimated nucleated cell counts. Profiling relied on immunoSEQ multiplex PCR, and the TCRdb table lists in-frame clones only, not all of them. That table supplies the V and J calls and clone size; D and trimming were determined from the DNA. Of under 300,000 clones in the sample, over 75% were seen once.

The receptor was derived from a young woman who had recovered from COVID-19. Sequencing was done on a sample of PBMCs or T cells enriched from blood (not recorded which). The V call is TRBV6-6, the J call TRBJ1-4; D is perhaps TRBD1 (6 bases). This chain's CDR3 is CASGRGEKLFF. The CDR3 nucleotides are TGTGCCAGCGGAAGGGGGGAAAAACTGTTTTTT.